The T cell receptor beta chain described here comes from a study of OX40 agonist ivuxolimab in advanced cancers. Study in general: Partial responses occurred in three patients (one hepatocellular carcinoma, two cutaneous melanoma). Study results and caveats: Researchers report that CD8+ T cells had, on average, more expanded clones than CD4+. Certain nonresponders likewise exhibited a low normalized T-cell clonal expansion.

The CDR3 spans 16 residues. Germline V gene data show CDR1 as MNHEY and CDR2 as SVGAGI. The V segment lost 0 bases and the J segment 5 bases; nucleotides outside the gene matches: 6. Sequencing was performed with immunoSEQ multiplex PCR; in TCRdb, only in-frame clones are kept and a portion is missing. The data hold over 55,000 clones, with 91% observed a single time. As concerns this clone: What it binds is unknown.

This TCR was sampled from an adult with an advanced solid tumor such as melanoma, head and neck, liver or kidney cancer. The genes are TRBV6-5 and TRBJ2-1, with TRBD2 matching over 8 bases. The specimen was CD4+ or CD8+ T cells sorted from blood, collected in a trial of the OX40 agonist ivuxolimab. The CDR3 DNA is TGTGCCAGCAGTTACTCCCCGGGAGGGCTGAACAATGAGCAGTTCTTC. Translating gives CASSYSPGGLNNEQFF.